This T cell receptor beta chain was recorded in a study of T cell changes during pregnancy in multiple sclerosis. Data came from immunoSEQ multiplex PCR; TCRdb stores just in-frame clones and leaves some out. The sample holds tens of thousands of clones; 90% to 95% are singletons and the top ten take roughly 5.8%. The CDR3 totals 17 residues. Trimming took 0 bases from V and 0 from J, leaving 13 bases between them. Germline-derived CDR1 and CDR2 are SGHRS and YFSETQ. This specimen consisted of CD8+ T cells from peripheral blood mononuclear cells, obtained before pregnancy. This sequence was found in a female donor with multiple sclerosis, enrolled in a pregnancy study. The chain is built from TRBV5-1 and TRBJ1-5, with D maybe TRBD1 (5 bases). CDR3 amino acids: CASSLEMGGYSNQPQHF. The CDR3 DNA is TGCGCCAGCAGCTTGGAGATGGGGGGTTATAGCAATCAGCCCCAGCATTTT.